This T cell receptor (beta chain) was recorded in a study of T cells after yellow fever vaccination (dated by TCRdb to between 2018 and 2021). The study in broad terms: Libraries from fractions with low cell numbers were prepared with the SMART-Seq v4 Ultra Low Input RNA kit. Two healthy male donors, one aged 18 to 29 and one aged 30 to 40 years, were included in the cohort. To follow T-cell clones before and after both primary and booster YFV17D yellow fever vaccination, bulk TCR alpha and beta repertoires underwent longitudinal sequencing. Bulk PBMC replicates and cell subsets were isolated from blood drawn at multiple timepoints before and after both primary and secondary immunization. What the work shows at the level of the full study, not this receptor alone: Most clones expanded after primary vaccination (almost 97% of CD4 and 80% to 90% of CD8) were re-detected after the booster, suggesting that broad memory maintenance occurred. Because only two donors were included in the study, the extent to which the findings can be generalized is limited. A small fraction of clonotypes showed up in both the CD4 and CD8 compartments, probably as a result of convergent recombination. FACS-sorted repertoires could contain abundant contaminating clonotypes from the bulk population, so computational filtering was required. The secondary T-cell response was weaker than the primary response but faster, peaking on day 5 instead of day 15.

This clonotype was counted at least ten times. The target of this receptor is not known. Base qualities are not provided; no much larger clone lies one nucleotide away. TCRdb shows the sequencer as Illumina NovaSeq 6000. TCR cDNA was made using 5'RACE template switching, a step that added a universal primer site and unique molecular identifiers. Priming of cDNA synthesis was performed from both the TCR alpha and TCR beta constant segments. Two PCR steps were used to amplify libraries, with sample barcodes and sequencing adapters being added in the second step. Sequencing of libraries was performed on Illumina HiSeq 2500 (2x100 bp) or NovaSeq (2x150 bp). The source study handled its data this way. Reads were demultiplexed and collapsed into UMI consensus sequences with MIGEC, and V(D)J alignment was performed with MiXCR. Vaccine-responding clonotypes were identified with edgeR using replicate PBMC samples, with FDR below 0.01 and a log2 fold change above 5 up to day 15 being required. Each bulk clonotype received a CD4 or CD8 identity based on whether the sequenced CD4 or CD8 repertoire contained that clonotype at higher abundance. TCRdb reprocessing: public reads trimmed at Q25 with fastp, clones called with MiXCR, in-frame beta chains kept. Each entry is one CDR3 protein sequence, shown with its most common DNA and genes. TCRdb, not the authors, supplied the V and J calls. This sample gives about 120,000 distinct CDR3 sequences in total; 8.9% of them show up just once. The ten largest clonotypes hold roughly 40% of the sample.

The CDR3 covers 11 residues, taking in both the cysteine and the phenylalanine. Only the CDR3 DNA stays, 33 bases, in frame from base 1. V is clipped by 3 bases and J by 5 bases, and the sequence between their germline boundaries is 4 bases long. The treatment or condition label of this sample denotes: live attenuated yellow fever vaccine strain. A standard Ficoll-Paque protocol was used to isolate PBMCs from peripheral blood. CD4 and CD8 T-cell fractions were isolated with Dynabeads CD4 and CD8 positive selection kits. TriZol was used to extract RNA from bulk PBMCs, from CD4 and CD8 fractions, and from dextramer-positive and dextramer-negative fractions.

Recombination connected TRBV12-3 or TRBV12-4 to TRBJ1-2; confidence is insufficient to name the D gene. The receptor was derived from a man younger than 35 who received the YFV17D yellow fever vaccine. The sample consisted of CD8+ T cells sorted from PBMCs, taken on the day of the yellow fever booster vaccination. The base sequence is TGTGCCAGCAGTTTCGGATATGGCTACACCTTC. The encoded protein is CASSFGYGYTF.